The source of this T cell receptor beta chain is a study of blood T cells in healthy people across ages. Findings of the study overall: Older age went with lower TCR beta diversity per million T cells, in a roughly linear way.

Using a J-beta primer mix together with a sample-barcoded 5' primer, a second PCR was run for about 7 to 12 cycles. Each CDR3 protein is one row after TCRdb ran MiXCR on the 5' RACE reads. The sample lists approximately 690,000 distinct CDR3 sequences, around 38% occurring once. In germline, CDR1 is SNHLY, CDR2 FYNNEI. The CDR3 has 13 amino acids. This clonotype was observed a few times. The antigen remains unidentified. One end of the junction fails to match germline, which may point to a read error. Sequenced sample: blood. The TCR was taken from an elderly man in good health. The J gene is TRBJ1-4, the V gene TRBV2; D unclear. The CDR3 reads CASGEEEVEKLFF. As DNA, the CDR3 is TGTGCCAGCGGTGAGGAGGAGGTAGAAAAACTGTTTTTT.